These 22 T cell receptor beta chains originate from one sample sequenced in a study of cytomegalovirus exposure and HLA in healthy donors. The PCR contained 60 Vbeta and 13 Jbeta primers. Measured with immunoSEQ multiplex PCR; TCRdb has only the in-frame clones, and not every one. The sample holds 100,000 to 120,000 clones, over 65% seen once. The sequencing input was PBMCs. Receptors were obtained from a man aged 35-49 years in good health and CMV-seropositive.

This chain uses TRBV7-2 with TRBJ1-2, with D possibly being TRBD1 (5 bases). The CDR3 totals 14 residues. V shed 0 bases and J shed 4 bases, with 9 bases lying between them. Germline lookup yields CDR1 SGHTA and CDR2 FQGNSA. CDR3 sequence reads: CASSLARGGYGYTF. In DNA, the CDR3 is TGTGCCAGCAGCTTAGCGCGCGGGGGCTATGGCTACACCTTC.

V usage is TRBV9 and J usage is TRBJ1-2; D possibly corresponds to TRBD1 (6 bases). V lost 2 bases to trimming and J lost 2 bases, with 13 bases between them. CDR3 length: 15 amino acids. The germline V gene has CDR1 SGDLS and CDR2 YYNGEE. The CDR3 nucleotides read TGTGCCAGCAGCGTCGGGTGGGGGGGCAACTATGGCTACACCTTC. It yields the protein CASSVGWGGNYGYTF.

The chain couples TRBV30 to TRBJ1-1; D gene ambiguous. Between the trimmed V and J ends, which lost 1 base and 1 base, there was a span of 7 bases. This CDR3 comprises 13 residues. The germline V gene has CDR1 GTSNPN and CDR2 SVGIG (reference sequence). The chain's CDR3 is CAWSAVSNTEAFF. The CDR3 nucleotides read TGTGCCTGGAGTGCCGTTTCGAACACTGAAGCTTTCTTT.

This chain links TRBV27 with TRBJ2-5, with TRBD1 as a possible D gene (6 bases). Trimming removed 5 bases at V and 1 base at J, with 14 bases between. This CDR3 is built from 15 residues. Germline CDR1 is MNHEY and CDR2 is SMNVEV (reference sequence). CDR3 DNA sequence: TGTGCCAGCAGTCAGAGCTGGGGGCCCCAAGAGACCCAGTACTTC. This gives the protein CASSQSWGPQETQYF.

This clone showed up just once. The chain uses TRBV29-1 and TRBJ1-1, with D uncertain. Germline values: CDR1 SQVTM, CDR2 ANQGSEA. The V end was cut by 7 bases, the J end by 4 bases, with 13 bases between. This CDR3 has 12 amino acids. Here the CDR3 reads CSAERGGTEAFF. The CDR3 bases are TGCAGCGCGGAGCGGGGAGGCACTGAAGCTTTCTTT.

This clone has more than one count but fewer than ten. This chain links TRBV6-1 with TRBJ2-5, with TRBD2 matching 13 bases. Germline values: CDR1 MNHNS, CDR2 SASEGT. Trimming at V came to 4 bases and at J to 5 bases, leaving 1 base not matched to a gene. CDR3 length: 14 residues. In DNA form, the CDR3 reads TGTGCCAGCAGTGGACTAGCGGGAGGTGAGACCCAGTACTTC. Amino acid sequence: CASSGLAGGETQYF.

This clone was seen a handful of times. This chain joins TRBV30 and TRBJ2-7; 10 bases line up with TRBD1. The CDR3 loop spans 15 amino acids. The germline gives CDR1 GTSNPN, CDR2 SVGIG (reference sequence). V lost 0 bases to trimming and J lost 6 bases; unmatched junction nucleotides: 8. The chain's CDR3 is CAWSVLDRGLGEQYF. The CDR3 DNA is TGTGCCTGGAGTGTCTTGGACAGGGGGTTAGGCGAGCAGTACTTC.

This clone occurred once. V gene TRBV28 combines with J gene TRBJ2-1; 8 bases line up with TRBD1. CDR1 and CDR2 (germline): MDHEN, SYDVKM. The CDR3 has 15 residues. After removal of 7 bases from V and 7 bases from J, the junction contained 12 bases not matched to a gene. The CDR3 coding sequence is TGTGCCAGCACGCAGACAGGGGCCAGTAGAAATGAGCAGTTCTTC. Its translation is CASTQTGASRNEQFF.

The CDR3 sequence: CASSVGTSGGAGETQYF. The CDR3, as DNA: TGTGCCAGCAGCGTGGGAACTAGCGGGGGGGCGGGAGAGACCCAGTACTTC. The V gene is TRBV9, the J gene TRBJ2-5; 13 nucleotides match TRBD2. V gave up 2 bases and J gave up 4 bases; unmatched junction bases: 8. CDR3 length equals 17 residues. The germline CDR1 and CDR2 sequences are SGDLS and YYNGEE.

This clone was found once. The CDR3: CASSFEGLTPLHF. CDR3 bases: TGTGCCAGCAGTTTCGAGGGTTTAACACCCCTCCACTTT. The rearrangement joins TRBV28 to TRBJ1-6; no clear D. Germline assignment: CDR1 MDHEN and CDR2 SYDVKM. The CDR3 runs 13 residues. V lost 3 bases and J 11 bases, leaving 11 bases between the germline ends.

This chain joins TRBV2 and TRBJ1-2, with D perhaps matching TRBD1 (6 bases). CDR1 is SNHLY, CDR2 FYNNEI, per germline. This CDR3 has 12 amino acids. With 3 bases removed from V and 6 bases from J, the gap between germline ends came to 8 bases. CDR3 protein: CASSEQGNGYTF. DNA for the CDR3: TGTGCCAGCAGTGAGCAGGGGAATGGCTACACCTTC.

In its sample, this clone was seen once. The chain couples TRBV6-4 to TRBJ2-1; 13 nucleotides align to TRBD2. V lost 4 bases, J lost 9 bases, and 6 bases stayed unmatched. This CDR3 comprises 15 residues. Germline CDR1 is MRHNA and CDR2 is SNTAGT. CDR3 nucleotides: TGTGCCAGCAGTGGTGGACTAGCGGGAGTCAGTGAGCAGTTCTTC. Translating gives CASSGGLAGVSEQFF.

The chain couples TRBV7-3 to TRBJ2-3; tentative D call: TRBD2 (6 bases). Trimming took 5 bases from V and 3 from J, leaving 18 bases between them. The CDR3 loop spans 16 amino acids. Germline values: CDR1 SGHTA, CDR2 FQGTGA. This CDR3 reads CASSRTRLVGTDTQYF. The CDR3 DNA follows: TGTGCCAGCAGCCGAACCCGACTAGTCGGTACAGATACGCAGTATTTT. The whole variable domain, filled in from reference TRBV7-3 and TRBJ2-3, reads GAGVSQTPSNKVTEKGKYVELRCDPISGHTALYWYRQSLGQGPEFLIYFQGTGAADDSGLPNDRFFAVRPEGSVSTLKIQRTERGDSAVYLCASSRTRLVGTDTQYFGPGTRLTVL.

The chain is built from TRBV25-1 and TRBJ1-5; possibly TRBD1 for D (6 bases). Trimming shortened V by 3 bases and J by 4 bases, and 10 bases separated the two germline ends. CDR3 length equals 14 residues. CDR1 is MGHDK, CDR2 SYGVNS, per germline. For the CDR3, the DNA is TGTGCCAGCAGTGACGGACAGAATAATCAGCCCCAGCATTTT. Protein product: CASSDGQNNQPQHF.

This rearrangement joins TRBV27 to TRBJ1-1, with no clear D. CDR3 length: 14 residues. V lost 2 bases and J lost 1, with 8 bases in between. Germline CDR1 MNHEY, CDR2 SMNVEV (reference sequence). DNA for the CDR3: TGTGCCAGCAGTTTACTAAACGCGAACACTGAAGCTTTCTTT. It specifies CASSLLNANTEAFF.

The rearrangement joins TRBV11-3 to TRBJ1-3; tentatively, D is TRBD1 (6 bases). The germline gives CDR1 SGHNT, CDR2 YENEEA. Trimming removed 6 bases from V and 3 bases from J, with 15 bases in between. The CDR3 runs 15 residues. The CDR3 bases are TGTGCCAGCAGTGAAGGTGGGGGCAATGGAAACACCATATATTTT. Encoded protein: CASSEGGGNGNTIYF.

The chain recombines TRBV19 with TRBJ2-1; TRBD1 is a possible D gene (5 bases). Germline CDR1 is LNHDA and CDR2 is SQIVND (reference sequence). Trimming removed 7 bases at V and 2 bases at J, with 15 bases between. CDR3 length equals 15 residues. CDR3 loop: CASKGASLPYNEQFF. The CDR3 coding sequence is TGTGCCAGTAAAGGGGCCAGCCTACCCTACAATGAGCAGTTCTTC.

The gene calls are TRBV28 and TRBJ2-2; 7 nucleotides match TRBD2. CDR1 is MDHEN, CDR2 SYDVKM, per germline. The J segment lost 5 bases and the V segment lost 3 bases, leaving 6 bases of the junction unmatched. This CDR3 is built from 15 residues. The CDR3 DNA follows: TGTGCCAGCAGTTTCGGCGGGGGAAGGACCGGGGAGCTGTTTTTT. The encoded protein is CASSFGGGRTGELFF.

This chain uses TRBV7-9 with TRBJ1-2; 10 bases are a match to TRBD1. Germline loops: CDR1 SEHNR, CDR2 FQNEAQ (reference sequence). This CDR3 is built from 13 residues. The junction had 3 bases not matched to a gene; V was cut back by 4 bases and J by 7 bases. The CDR3 nucleotides are TGTGCCAGCAGCTACGGGACAGGGGTTGGCTACACCTTC. Translated: CASSYGTGVGYTF.

This clone was counted between two and nine times. This chain joins TRBV7-9 and TRBJ2-5; D might be TRBD1 (6 bases). Trimming took 3 bases from V and 4 from J, leaving 18 bases between them. CDR3 length: 16 residues. Germline values: CDR1 SEHNR, CDR2 FQNEAQ (reference sequence). CDR3 residues: CASSFSPYRVGETQYF. The CDR3 nucleotides read TGTGCCAGCAGCTTTTCCCCCTACAGGGTAGGAGAGACCCAGTACTTC.

V usage is TRBV7-8 and J usage is TRBJ1-2; 7 bases map to TRBD1. V gave up 1 base and J gave up 3 bases; unmatched junction bases: 5. The CDR3 runs 15 residues. CDR1 is SGHVS, CDR2 FQNEAQ, per germline. CDR3 protein: CASSLVGGADYGYTF. The DNA of the CDR3 is TGTGCCAGCAGCTTAGTAGGGGGCGCAGACTATGGCTACACCTTC. Full variable domain (rest looked up from reference TRBV7-8 and TRBJ1-2): GAGVSQSPRYKVAKRGQDVALRCDPISGHVSLFWYQQALGQGPEFLTYFQNEAQLDKSGLPSDRFFAERPEGSVSTLKIQRTQQEDSAVYLCASSLVGGADYGYTFGSGTRLTVV.

This clone has only one observation. The J gene is TRBJ2-1, the V gene TRBV7-2, with a tentative D call TRBD2 (5 bases). V shed 5 bases and J shed 7 bases, with 12 bases lying between them. From germline, CDR1 is SGHTA and CDR2 FQGNSA. The CDR3 covers 13 residues. The CDR3 nucleotides read TGTGCCAGCAGCCGCAATCCGGGGAATGAGCAGTTCTTC. Translation: CASSRNPGNEQFF.